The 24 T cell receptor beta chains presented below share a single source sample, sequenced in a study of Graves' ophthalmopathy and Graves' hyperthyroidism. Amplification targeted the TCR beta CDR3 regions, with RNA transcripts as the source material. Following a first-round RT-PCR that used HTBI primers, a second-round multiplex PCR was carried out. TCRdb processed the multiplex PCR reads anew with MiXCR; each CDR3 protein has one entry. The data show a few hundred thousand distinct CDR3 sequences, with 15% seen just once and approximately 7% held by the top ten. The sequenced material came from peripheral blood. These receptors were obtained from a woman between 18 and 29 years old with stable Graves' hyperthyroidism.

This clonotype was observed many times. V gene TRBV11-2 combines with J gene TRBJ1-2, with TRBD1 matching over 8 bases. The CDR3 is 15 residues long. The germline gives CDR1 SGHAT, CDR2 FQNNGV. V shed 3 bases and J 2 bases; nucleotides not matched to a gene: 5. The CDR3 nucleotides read TGTGCCAGCAGCTTCCGGACAGGGAAAAACTATGGCTACACCTTC. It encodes CASSFRTGKNYGYTF.

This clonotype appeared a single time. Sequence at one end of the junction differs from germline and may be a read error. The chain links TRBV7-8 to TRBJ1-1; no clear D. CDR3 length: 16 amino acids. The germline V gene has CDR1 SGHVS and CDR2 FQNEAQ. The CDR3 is CASSLYRRVTYTDAFF. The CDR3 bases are TGTGCCAGCAGCTTGTATCGAAGAGTCACCTACACTGATGCTTTCTTT.

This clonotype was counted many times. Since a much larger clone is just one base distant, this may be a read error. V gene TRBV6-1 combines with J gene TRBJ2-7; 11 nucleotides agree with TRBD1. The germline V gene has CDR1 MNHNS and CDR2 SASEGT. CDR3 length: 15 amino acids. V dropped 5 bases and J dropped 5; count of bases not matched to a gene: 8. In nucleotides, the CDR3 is TGTGCCAGCAGTCCGTACGGGACAGGGGGTAACGAGCAGTACTTC. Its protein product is CASSPYGTGGNEQYF.

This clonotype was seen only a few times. The CDR3 loop reads CASSPPGQGSPYEQYF. The CDR3 DNA follows: TGTGCCAGCTCACCACCGGGACAGGGAAGCCCCTACGAGCAGTACTTC. The chain joins TRBV18 to TRBJ2-7, with 9 nucleotides matching TRBD1. The CDR3 length is 16 residues. Germline loops: CDR1 KGHSH, CDR2 LQKENI. V lost 0 bases to trimming and J lost 2 bases; unmatched junction nucleotides: 5.

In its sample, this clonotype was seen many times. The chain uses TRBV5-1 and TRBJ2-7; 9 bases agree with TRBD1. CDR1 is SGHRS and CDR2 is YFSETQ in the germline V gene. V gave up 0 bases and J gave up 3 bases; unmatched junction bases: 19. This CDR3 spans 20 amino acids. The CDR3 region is CASSLGLFSDGTGRRYEQYF. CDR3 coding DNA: TGCGCCAGCAGCTTGGGACTCTTTTCTGACGGGACAGGGAGGCGCTACGAGCAGTACTTC.

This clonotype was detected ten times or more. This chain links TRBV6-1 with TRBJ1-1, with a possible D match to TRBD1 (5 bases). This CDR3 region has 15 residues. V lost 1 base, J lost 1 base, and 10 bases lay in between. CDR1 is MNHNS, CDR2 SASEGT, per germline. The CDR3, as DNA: TGTGCCAGCAGTGAAGTCCCGGGGGGGAACACTGAAGCTTTCTTT. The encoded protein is CASSEVPGGNTEAFF.

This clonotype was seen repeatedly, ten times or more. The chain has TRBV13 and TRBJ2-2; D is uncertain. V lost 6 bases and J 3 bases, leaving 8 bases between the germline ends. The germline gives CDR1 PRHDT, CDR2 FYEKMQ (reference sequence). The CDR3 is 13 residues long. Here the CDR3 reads CASSPLDTGELFF. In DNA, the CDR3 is TGTGCCAGCAGTCCTTTAGACACCGGGGAGCTGTTTTTT.

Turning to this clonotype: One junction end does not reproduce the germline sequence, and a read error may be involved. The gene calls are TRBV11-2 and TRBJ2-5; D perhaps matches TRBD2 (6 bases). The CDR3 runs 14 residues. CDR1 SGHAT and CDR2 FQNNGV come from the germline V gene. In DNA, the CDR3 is TGTGCCAGCAGCTTAGTAGCGGTAGGGGAGACCGAGTACTTC. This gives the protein CASSLVAVGETEYF. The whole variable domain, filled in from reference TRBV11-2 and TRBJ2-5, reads EAGVAQSPRYKIIEKRQSVAFWCNPISGHATLYWYQQILGQGPKLLIQFQNNGVVDDSQLPKDRFSAERLKGVDSTLKIQPAKLEDSAVYLCASSLVAVGETEYFGPGTRLLVL.

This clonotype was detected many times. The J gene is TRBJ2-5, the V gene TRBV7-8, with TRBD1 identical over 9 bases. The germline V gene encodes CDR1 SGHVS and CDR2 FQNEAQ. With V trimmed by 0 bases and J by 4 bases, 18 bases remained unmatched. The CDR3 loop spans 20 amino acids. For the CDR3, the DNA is TGTGCCAGCAGCTTAGCAGGCCGAGGAAGATACAGGGGGCGGGGAGAGACCCAGTACTTC. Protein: CASSLAGRGRYRGRGETQYF.

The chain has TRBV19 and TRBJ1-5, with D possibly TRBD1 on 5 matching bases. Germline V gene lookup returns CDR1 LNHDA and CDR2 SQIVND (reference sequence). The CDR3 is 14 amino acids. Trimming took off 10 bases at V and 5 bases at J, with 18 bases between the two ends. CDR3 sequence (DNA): TGTGCCACTTACCCCGGGGGTCGAGATCAGCCCCAGCATTTT. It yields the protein CATYPGGRDQPQHF.

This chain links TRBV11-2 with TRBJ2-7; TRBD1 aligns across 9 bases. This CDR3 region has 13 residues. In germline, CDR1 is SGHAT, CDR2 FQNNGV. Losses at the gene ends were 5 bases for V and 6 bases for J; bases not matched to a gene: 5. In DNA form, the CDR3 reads TGTGCCAGCAGCAGACAGGGGGTGGGCGAGCAGTACTTC. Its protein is CASSRQGVGEQYF.

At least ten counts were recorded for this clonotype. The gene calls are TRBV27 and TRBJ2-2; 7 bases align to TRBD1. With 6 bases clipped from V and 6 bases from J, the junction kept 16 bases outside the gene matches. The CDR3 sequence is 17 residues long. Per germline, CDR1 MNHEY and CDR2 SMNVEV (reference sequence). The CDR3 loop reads CASSYAKDRVEAGELFF. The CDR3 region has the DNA TGTGCCAGCAGCTACGCGAAAGACAGGGTCGAGGCCGGGGAGCTGTTTTTT.

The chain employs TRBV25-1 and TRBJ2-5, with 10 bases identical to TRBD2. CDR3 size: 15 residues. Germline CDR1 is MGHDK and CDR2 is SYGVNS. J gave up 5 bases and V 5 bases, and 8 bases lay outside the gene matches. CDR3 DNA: TGTGCCAGCAGTAATAGGCTAGCGGGGGCTGAGACCCAGTACTTC. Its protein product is CASSNRLAGAETQYF.

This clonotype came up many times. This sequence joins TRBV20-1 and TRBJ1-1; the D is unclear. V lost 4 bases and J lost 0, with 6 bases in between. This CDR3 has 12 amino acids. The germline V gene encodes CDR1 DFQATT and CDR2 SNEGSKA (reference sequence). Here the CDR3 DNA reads TGCAGTGCTACTACCATGAACACTGAAGCTTTCTTT. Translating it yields CSATTMNTEAFF.

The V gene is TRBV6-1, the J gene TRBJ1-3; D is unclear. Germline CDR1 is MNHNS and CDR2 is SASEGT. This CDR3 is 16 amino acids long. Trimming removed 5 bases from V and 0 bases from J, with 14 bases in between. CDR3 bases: TGTGCCAGCAGTCCCCGACGGCCTTTCTCTGGAAACACCATATATTTT. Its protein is CASSPRRPFSGNTIYF.

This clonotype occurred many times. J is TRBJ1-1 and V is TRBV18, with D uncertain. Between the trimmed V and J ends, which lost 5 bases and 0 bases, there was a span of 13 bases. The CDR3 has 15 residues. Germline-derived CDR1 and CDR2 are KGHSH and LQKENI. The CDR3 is CASSVPKQMNTEAFF. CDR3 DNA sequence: TGTGCCAGCTCAGTCCCAAAACAGATGAACACTGAAGCTTTCTTT.

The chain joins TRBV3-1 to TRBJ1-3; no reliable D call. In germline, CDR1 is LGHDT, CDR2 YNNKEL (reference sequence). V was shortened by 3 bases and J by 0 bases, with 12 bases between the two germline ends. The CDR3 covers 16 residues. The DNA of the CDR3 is TGTGCCAGCAGCCACTCGGGCCAGAACTCTGGAAACACCATATATTTT. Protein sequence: CASSHSGQNSGNTIYF.

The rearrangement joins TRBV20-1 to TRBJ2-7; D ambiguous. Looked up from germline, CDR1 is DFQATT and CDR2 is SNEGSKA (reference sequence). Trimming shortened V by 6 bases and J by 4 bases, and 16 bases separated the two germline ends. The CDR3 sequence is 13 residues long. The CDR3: CSANYRSRYEQYF. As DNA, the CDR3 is TGCAGTGCCAATTACAGATCGAGGTACGAGCAGTACTTC.

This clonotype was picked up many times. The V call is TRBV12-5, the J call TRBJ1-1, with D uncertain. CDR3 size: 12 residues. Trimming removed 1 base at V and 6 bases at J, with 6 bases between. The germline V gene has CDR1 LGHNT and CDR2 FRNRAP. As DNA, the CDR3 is TGTGCTAGTGGTTTGGGCCAATCTGAAGCTTTCTTT. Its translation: CASGLGQSEAFF.

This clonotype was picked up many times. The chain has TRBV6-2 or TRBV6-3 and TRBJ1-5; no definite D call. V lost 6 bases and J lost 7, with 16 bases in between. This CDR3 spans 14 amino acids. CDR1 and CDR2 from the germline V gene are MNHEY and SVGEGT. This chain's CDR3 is CASSPGRAGQPQHF. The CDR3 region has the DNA TGTGCCAGCAGCCCGGGGAGGGCGGGACAGCCCCAGCATTTT.

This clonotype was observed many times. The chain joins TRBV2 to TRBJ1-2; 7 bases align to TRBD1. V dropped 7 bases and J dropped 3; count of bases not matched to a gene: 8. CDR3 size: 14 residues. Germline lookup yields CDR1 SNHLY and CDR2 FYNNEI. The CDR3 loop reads CASKKGGDDYGYTF. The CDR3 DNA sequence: TGTGCCAGCAAGAAAGGGGGCGACGACTATGGCTACACCTTC.

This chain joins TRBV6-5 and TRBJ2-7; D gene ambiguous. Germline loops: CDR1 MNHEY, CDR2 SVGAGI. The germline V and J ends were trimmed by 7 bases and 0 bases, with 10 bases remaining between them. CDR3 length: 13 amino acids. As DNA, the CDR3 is TGTGCCAGCATTTCGGCGGCCTCCTACGAGCAGTACTTC. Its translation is CASISAASYEQYF.

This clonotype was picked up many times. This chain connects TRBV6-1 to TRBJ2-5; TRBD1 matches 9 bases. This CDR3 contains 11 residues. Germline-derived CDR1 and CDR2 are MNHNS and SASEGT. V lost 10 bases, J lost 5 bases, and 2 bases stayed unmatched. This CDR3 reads CATGQGETQYF. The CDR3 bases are TGTGCCACCGGACAGGGGGAGACCCAGTACTTC.

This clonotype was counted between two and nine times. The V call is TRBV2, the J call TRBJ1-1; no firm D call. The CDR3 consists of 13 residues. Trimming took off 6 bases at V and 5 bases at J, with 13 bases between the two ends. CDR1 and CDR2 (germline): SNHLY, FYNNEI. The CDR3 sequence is CASRGLGRTEAFF. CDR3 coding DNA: TGTGCCAGCAGAGGACTGGGGAGGACTGAAGCTTTCTTT.